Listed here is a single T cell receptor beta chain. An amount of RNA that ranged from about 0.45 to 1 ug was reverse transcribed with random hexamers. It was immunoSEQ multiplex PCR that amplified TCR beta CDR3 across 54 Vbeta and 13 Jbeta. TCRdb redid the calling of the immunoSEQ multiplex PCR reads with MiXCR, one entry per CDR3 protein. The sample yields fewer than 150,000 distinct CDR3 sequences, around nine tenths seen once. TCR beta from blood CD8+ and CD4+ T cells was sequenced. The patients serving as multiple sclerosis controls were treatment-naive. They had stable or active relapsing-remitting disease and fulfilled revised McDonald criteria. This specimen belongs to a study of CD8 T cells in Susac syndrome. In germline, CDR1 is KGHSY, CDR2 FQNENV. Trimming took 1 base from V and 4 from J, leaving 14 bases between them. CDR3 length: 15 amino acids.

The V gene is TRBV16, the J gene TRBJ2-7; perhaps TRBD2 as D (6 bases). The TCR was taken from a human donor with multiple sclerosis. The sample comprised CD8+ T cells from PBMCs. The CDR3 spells CASSQYGQGGYEQYF. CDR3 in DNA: TGTGCCAGCAGCCAATATGGCCAGGGAGGTTACGAGCAGTACTTC.